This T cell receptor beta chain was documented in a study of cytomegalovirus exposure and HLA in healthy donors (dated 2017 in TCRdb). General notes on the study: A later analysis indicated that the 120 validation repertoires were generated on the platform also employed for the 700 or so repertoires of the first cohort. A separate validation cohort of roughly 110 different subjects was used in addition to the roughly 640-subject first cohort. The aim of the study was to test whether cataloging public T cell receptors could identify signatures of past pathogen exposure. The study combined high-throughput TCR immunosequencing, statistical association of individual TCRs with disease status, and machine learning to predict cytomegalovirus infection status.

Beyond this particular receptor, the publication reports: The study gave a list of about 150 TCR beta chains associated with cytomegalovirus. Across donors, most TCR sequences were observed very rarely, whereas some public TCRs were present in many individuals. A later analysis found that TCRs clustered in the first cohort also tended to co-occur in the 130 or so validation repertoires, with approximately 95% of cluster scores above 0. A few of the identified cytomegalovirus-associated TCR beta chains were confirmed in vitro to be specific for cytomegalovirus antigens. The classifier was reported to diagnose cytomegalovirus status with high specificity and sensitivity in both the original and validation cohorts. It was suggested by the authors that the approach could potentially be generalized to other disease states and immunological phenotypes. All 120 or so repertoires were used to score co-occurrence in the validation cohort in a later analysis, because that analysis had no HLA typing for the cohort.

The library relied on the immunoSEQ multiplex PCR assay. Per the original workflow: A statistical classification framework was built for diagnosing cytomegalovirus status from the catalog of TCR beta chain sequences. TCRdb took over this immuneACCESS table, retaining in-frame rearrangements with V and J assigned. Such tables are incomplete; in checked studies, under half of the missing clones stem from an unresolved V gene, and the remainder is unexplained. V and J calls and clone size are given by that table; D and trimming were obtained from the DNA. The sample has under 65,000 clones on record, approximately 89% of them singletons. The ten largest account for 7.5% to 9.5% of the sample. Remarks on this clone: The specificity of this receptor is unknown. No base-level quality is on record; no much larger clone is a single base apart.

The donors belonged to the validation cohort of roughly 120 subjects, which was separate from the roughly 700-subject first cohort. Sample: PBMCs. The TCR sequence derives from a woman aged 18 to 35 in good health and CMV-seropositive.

CDR3 region: CASSGPGGRTEAFF. The DNA sequence is given as TGTGCCAGTAGTGGCCCGGGGGGGCGGACTGAAGCTTTCTTT. This chain is built from TRBV19 and TRBJ1-1, and the D gene may be TRBD1, 6 bases matching. Reading the germline V gene (reference sequence) gives CDR1 LNHDA and CDR2 SQIVND. Measured from the cysteine to the phenylalanine, the CDR3 is 14 residues long. Only the CDR3 part of the read is kept: 42 bases, read in frame from the first base. V sheds 5 bases and J sheds 5 bases, leaving 15 bases between their ends.